The text below deals with one T cell receptor beta chain. This entry comes from a study of technical replicates of blood from several donors. Assay used: immunoSEQ multiplex PCR; TCRdb lists only in-frame clones, some missing. Among more than 70,000 clones listed, around 96% were seen once. The sequence came from a human donor in good health. The source material was T cells isolated from PBMCs.

The chain's CDR3 is CASSLVGYGSYNEQFF. CDR3 DNA sequence: TGTGCCAGCAGCTTAGTCGGGTATGGATCCTACAATGAGCAGTTCTTC. V is TRBV7-9 and J is TRBJ2-1; D is uncertain. The ends were cut back, 1 base at V and 1 base at J, with 11 bases in the middle. The CDR3 runs to 16 residues. Germline CDR1 and CDR2: SEHNR and FQNEAQ (reference sequence).